Sequencing of this T cell receptor beta chain was carried out in a study of T cells in Graves' hyperthyroidism and ophthalmopathy. CDR3 length equals 14 residues. From germline, CDR1 is MDHEN and CDR2 SYDVKM. Trimming shortened V by 6 bases and J by 6 bases, and 18 bases separated the two germline ends. Hyperthyroidism in the patients, aged 18 to 65, was newly diagnosed and under 2 months in duration. Source material for PBMCs was 10 ml fresh peripheral blood. General study points: A model of 13 V-J features distinguished ophthalmopathy from stable hyperthyroidism. Ophthalmopathy was model-predicted a median about six months pre-onset.

About this clonotype itself: The antigen remains unidentified.

Using RNA transcripts as the source, TCR beta CDR3 regions were amplified. Carried out on the TCR CDR3, a first-round RT-PCR used the HTBI primer set. One entry per CDR3 protein results from TCRdb running MiXCR on the multiplex PCR reads. Of 350,000 to 400,000 distinct CDR3 sequences listed, around 14% are singletons. This chain connects TRBV28 to TRBJ2-7, with TRBD1 as a possible D gene (6 bases). This sequence was found in a woman aged 25 to 45 with Graves' hyperthyroidism. Sequencing was performed on blood. Written as DNA, the CDR3 is TGTGCCAGCAGCTACCCCGGACAGTTCTGCGAGCAGTACTTC. The encoded protein is CASSYPGQFCEQYF.